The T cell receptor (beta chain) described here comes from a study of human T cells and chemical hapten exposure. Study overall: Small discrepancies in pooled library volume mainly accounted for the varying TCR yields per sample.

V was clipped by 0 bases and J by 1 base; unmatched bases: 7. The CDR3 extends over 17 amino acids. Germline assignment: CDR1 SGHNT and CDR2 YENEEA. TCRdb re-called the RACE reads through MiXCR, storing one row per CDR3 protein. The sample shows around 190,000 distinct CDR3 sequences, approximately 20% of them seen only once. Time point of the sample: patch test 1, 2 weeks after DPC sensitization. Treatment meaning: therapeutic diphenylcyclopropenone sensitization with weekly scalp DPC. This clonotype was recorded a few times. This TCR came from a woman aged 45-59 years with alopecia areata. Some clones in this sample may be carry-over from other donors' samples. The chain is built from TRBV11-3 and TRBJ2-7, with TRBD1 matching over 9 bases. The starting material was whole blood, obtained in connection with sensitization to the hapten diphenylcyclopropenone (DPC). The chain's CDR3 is CASSLDLRDRVSYEQYF. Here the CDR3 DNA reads TGTGCCAGCAGCTTAGATCTTCGGGACAGGGTGTCCTACGAGCAGTACTTC.